This T cell receptor beta chain was recorded in a study of T cell responses to AZD1222 COVID-19 vaccine. In the study overall: Some second doses came at about 4 weeks and others at about 12 weeks; these were pooled.

Note on this clone: The antigen remains undetermined.

CDR1 is LGHDT, CDR2 YNNKEL, per germline (reference sequence). V dropped 3 bases and J dropped 8 bases, with 8 bases sitting between them. The CDR3 is made up of 13 amino acids. Here immunoSEQ multiplex PCR was the method, and the copy in TCRdb shows in-frame clones only, minus some. Counted here are 90,000 to 150,000 clones, around 89% occurring once; the ten biggest clones make up roughly 5%. Notes on the study in general: Donors were mostly white British, more females; clonal diversity possibly underestimated. Dominant at 160-218 and 743-854, vaccine-associated CD4 TCRs also spanned spike. Of the AZD1222 recipients, only 5 or 6 were seropositive at baseline.

The TCR sequence derives from an adult in good health. This specimen consisted of peripheral blood, obtained on day 0 of AZD1222 vaccination. The chain links TRBV3-1 (or the pseudogene TRBV3-2) to TRBJ1-6, with D unresolved. CDR3 coding DNA: TGTGCCAGCAGCCAGGGTTGGGATTCACCCCTCCACTTT. It codes for CASSQGWDSPLHF.